These 25 T cell receptor beta chains share one sample of origin, sequenced in a study of blood T cell repertoires in COVID-19. Method: immunoSEQ multiplex PCR; TCRdb's copy keeps in-frame clones and lacks some. The table includes about 400,000 clones, under 90% detected once. The specimen was PBMCs or T cells enriched from blood (not recorded which). The receptors here all came from a woman younger than 45 who had recovered from COVID-19.

This clone was detected once. The rearrangement uses TRBV28 and TRBJ1-2; TRBD1 matches 8 bases. The CDR3 is 13 residues long. The germline V gene has CDR1 MDHEN and CDR2 SYDVKM. After removal of 3 bases from V and 7 bases from J, the junction contained 4 bases not matched to a gene. The CDR3 nucleotides read TGTGCCAGCAGTTTCGGACAGGGCGCTGGCTACACCTTC. It translates to CASSFGQGAGYTF.

V gene TRBV12-3 or TRBV12-4 combines with J gene TRBJ1-2; no clear D gene. Deletions cut 5 bases from V and 4 bases from J, with 11 bases between. The CDR3 spans 13 residues. The CDR3 DNA reads TGTGCCAGCAGTCCCGACTTTTCCTATGGCTACACCTTC. Its protein product is CASSPDFSYGYTF.

The rearrangement joins TRBV18 to TRBJ2-1; 7 nucleotides match TRBD2. This CDR3 is built from 15 residues. The junction had 6 bases not matched to a gene; V was cut back by 2 bases and J by 5 bases. CDR1 KGHSH and CDR2 LQKENI come from the germline V gene. CDR3 in DNA: TGTGCCAGCTCACCAATGGCCGGGACTAACAATGAGCAGTTCTTC. Protein: CASSPMAGTNNEQFF.

The count of this clone is one. The CDR3 region is CASSLIRSSGSHEQYF. For the CDR3, the DNA is TGTGCCAGCAGTTTAATAAGGTCTAGCGGGAGTCACGAGCAGTACTTC. The rearrangement joins TRBV27 to TRBJ2-7; 10 bases match TRBD2. Germline CDR1 MNHEY, CDR2 SMNVEV (reference sequence). With 2 bases clipped from V and 5 bases from J, the junction kept 9 bases outside the gene matches. The CDR3 is made up of 16 amino acids.

The chain recombines TRBV10-1 with TRBJ1-4; D is unresolved. V lost 10 bases and J lost 0, with 12 bases in between. CDR1 is WNHNN and CDR2 is SYGVQD in the germline V gene (reference sequence). The CDR3 loop spans 14 amino acids. The CDR3 coding sequence is TGCGCCACCACCGGCGGAGCAACTAATGAAAAACTGTTTTTT. The encoded protein is CATTGGATNEKLFF.

In its sample, this clone ranks as medium-sized. The chain employs TRBV4-2 and TRBJ2-7, with 9 bases aligning to TRBD1. With V trimmed by 0 bases and J by 4 bases, 7 bases remained unmatched. The length of the CDR3 is 16 residues. CDR1 LGHNA and CDR2 YNFKEQ come from the germline V gene. The CDR3 sequence is CASSQDLGTGHYEQYF. DNA of the CDR3: TGTGCCAGCAGCCAAGATCTCGGGACAGGGCATTACGAGCAGTACTTC.

The genes are TRBV10-3 and TRBJ2-7; D is perhaps TRBD1 (6 bases). The CDR3 is 14 residues long. Germline V CDR1 and CDR2: ENHRY, SYGVKD. Trimming removed 0 bases at V and 3 bases at J, with 9 bases between. CDR3 bases: TGTGCCATCAGTGAGTCCAGGGGAGTCTACGAGCAGTACTTC. This encodes CAISESRGVYEQYF.

In this sample, this clone turned up once. Here the CDR3 DNA reads TGTGCCAGCAGTCCCGAGACAGGGGGTTCCTACGAGCAGTACTTC. It translates to CASSPETGGSYEQYF. The chain uses TRBV27 and TRBJ2-7; 9 nucleotides match TRBD1. The CDR3 is made up of 15 amino acids. Germline loops: CDR1 MNHEY, CDR2 SMNVEV (reference sequence). The ends lost 5 bases at V and 1 base at J; junction bases unmatched: 6.

J is TRBJ2-7 and V is TRBV9; TRBD1 agrees at 10 bases. The CDR3 contains 16 residues. Germline V gene lookup returns CDR1 SGDLS and CDR2 YYNGEE. Trimming removed 4 bases from V and 7 bases from J; junction bases left unmatched: 14. CDR3 amino acids: CASSSPTGQGPGEQYF. The CDR3 DNA sequence: TGTGCCAGCAGCTCACCCACGGGACAGGGGCCGGGAGAGCAGTACTTC.

This sequence joins TRBV5-1 and TRBJ2-3; 7 nucleotides line up with TRBD1. Trimming cost V 3 bases and J 2 bases; bases outside gene matches: 6. There are 15 residues in the CDR3. Germline CDR1 SGHRS, CDR2 YFSETQ. CDR3: CASSYTGAITDTQYF. CDR3 in DNA: TGCGCCAGCAGCTATACAGGGGCGATCACAGATACGCAGTATTTT.

V is TRBV5-4 and J is TRBJ1-2; 10 bases match TRBD1. The CDR3 is made up of 15 amino acids. The V gene end was trimmed by 3 bases and the J gene end by 4 bases; junction bases not matched to a gene: 6. Germline V gene sequence: CDR1 SGHNT, CDR2 YYREEE (reference sequence). The CDR3: CASSSPTGGVYGYTF. CDR3 bases: TGTGCCAGCAGCTCGCCGACAGGGGGCGTCTATGGCTACACCTTC. The variable domain in full, completed from reference TRBV5-4 and TRBJ1-2, reads ETGVTQSPTHLIKTRGQQVTLRCSSQSGHNTVSWYQQALGQGPQFIFQYYREEENGRGNFPPRFSGLQFPNYSSELNVNALELDDSALYLCASSSPTGGVYGYTFGSGTRLTVV.

This clone was seen a single time. V is TRBV3-1 (or the pseudogene TRBV3-2) and J is TRBJ2-7; 7 bases match TRBD2. Looked up from germline, CDR1 is LGHDT and CDR2 is YNNKEL (reference sequence). This CDR3 is 18 amino acids long. V shed 6 bases and J 4 bases; nucleotides not matched to a gene: 21. The CDR3 loop reads CASRPSGLADERLYEQYF. As DNA, the CDR3 is TGTGCCAGCAGGCCCTCGGGCCTAGCGGACGAAAGGCTGTACGAGCAGTACTTC.

The J gene is TRBJ1-4, the V gene TRBV15; 8 nucleotides align to TRBD1. The CDR3 loop spans 15 amino acids. The V gene's germline CDR1 is LNHNV and CDR2 YYDKDF (reference sequence). J gave up 5 bases and V 5 bases, and 7 bases lay outside the gene matches. The CDR3 nucleotides read TGTGCCACCAGCCGAAAGCGACAGGGGAATGAAAAACTGTTTTTT. Its translation: CATSRKRQGNEKLFF.

The V and J genes are TRBV6-5 and TRBJ1-2, with 7 bases aligning to TRBD1. CDR1 is MNHEY, CDR2 SVGAGI, per germline. This CDR3 has 15 amino acids. Unmatched junction bases numbered 7, after V lost 0 bases and J lost 6 bases. In DNA form, the CDR3 reads TGTGCCAGCAGTTACTCTACAGGGGTCGGAGATGGCTACACCTTC. Translation: CASSYSTGVGDGYTF.

This chain uses TRBV10-3 with TRBJ2-5; D is uncertain. V was trimmed by 3 bases and J by 5 bases, leaving 10 bases between them. Germline V gene sequence: CDR1 ENHRY, CDR2 SYGVKD. The CDR3 loop spans 13 amino acids. The CDR3 region has the DNA TGTGCCATCAGTGATCCCGGAGAGGAGACCCAGTACTTC. Protein: CAISDPGEETQYF.

The chain uses TRBV28 and TRBJ1-4, with 7 bases fitting TRBD1. From germline, CDR1 is MDHEN and CDR2 SYDVKM. The CDR3 is 14 residues long. The V gene end was trimmed by 6 bases and the J gene end by 6 bases; junction bases not matched to a gene: 7. In DNA form, the CDR3 reads TGTGCCAGCAGGAGGGACAGTCGTTATGAAAAACTGTTTTTT. Its protein is CASRRDSRYEKLFF.

This clone has just one count. This chain links TRBV19 with TRBJ2-7, with 11 positions matching TRBD2. Trimming at V came to 3 bases and at J to 3 bases, leaving 10 bases not matched to a gene. The CDR3 length is 17 residues. In germline, CDR1 is LNHDA, CDR2 SQIVND (reference sequence). CDR3 sequence (DNA): TGTGCCAGTAGTATTCCCTCCACTAGCGGGAGTGTCTACGAGCAGTACTTC. It is translated as CASSIPSTSGSVYEQYF.

V gene TRBV19 combines with J gene TRBJ1-1; 8 nucleotides agree with TRBD1. The CDR3 spans 14 residues. Per the germline V gene, CDR1 is LNHDA and CDR2 is SQIVND (reference sequence). V lost 9 bases, J lost 2 bases, and 8 bases stayed unmatched. CDR3 residues: CASHGQGGNTEAFF. The CDR3 nucleotides read TGTGCCAGCCATGGACAGGGAGGCAACACTGAAGCTTTCTTT.

The J gene is TRBJ1-1, the V gene TRBV14; perhaps TRBD1 as D (5 bases). This CDR3 is 14 amino acids long. Trimming took off 4 bases at V and 0 bases at J, with 9 bases between the two ends. The germline V gene encodes CDR1 SGHDN and CDR2 FVKESK. The CDR3 coding sequence is TGTGCCAGCAGCCCGGACAATATGAACACTGAAGCTTTCTTT. As protein: CASSPDNMNTEAFF.

The chain carries TRBV12-3 or TRBV12-4 and TRBJ1-2; TRBD1 matches at 8 bases. The ends lost 7 bases at V and 6 bases at J; junction bases unmatched: 7. The CDR3 totals 13 residues. CDR3 DNA: TGTGCCAGCACCTCCGACAGGGGCGATGGCTACACCTTC. It codes for CASTSDRGDGYTF.

V usage is TRBV2 and J usage is TRBJ1-6, with D uncertain. Trimming pared 1 base from V and 0 bases from J, leaving 7 bases between. Looked up from germline, CDR1 is SNHLY and CDR2 is FYNNEI. This CDR3 is built from 16 residues. The chain's CDR3 is CASSEDWSSYNSPLHF. The CDR3 DNA reads TGTGCCAGCAGTGAAGACTGGAGCTCCTATAATTCACCCCTCCACTTT.

V and J are TRBV5-5 and TRBJ2-7, with D uncertain. Germline CDR1 and CDR2: SGHKS and YYEKEE (reference sequence). CDR3 size: 14 residues. With 5 bases removed from V and 2 bases from J, the gap between germline ends came to 14 bases. CDR3 bases: TGTGCCAGCAGAGCTGCGCTGGTGCCCTACGAGCAGTACTTC. It codes for CASRAALVPYEQYF. The whole variable domain, filled in from reference TRBV5-5 and TRBJ2-7, reads DAGVTQSPTHLIKTRGQQVTLRCSPISGHKSVSWYQQVLGQGPQFIFQYYEKEERGRGNFPDRFSARQFPNYSSELNVNALLLGDSALYLCASRAALVPYEQYFGPGTRLTVT.

J is TRBJ2-7 and V is TRBV27; 9 nucleotides match TRBD2. This CDR3 region has 15 residues. Germline V gives CDR1 MNHEY, CDR2 SMNVEV (reference sequence). V shed 6 bases, J shed 5 bases, and the junction held 11 bases outside the gene matches. The DNA for the CDR3 is TGTGCCAGCAGGCCTGGTAGCGGGAGTATCCACGAGCAGTACTTC. This gives the protein CASRPGSGSIHEQYF.

The J gene is TRBJ1-5, the V gene TRBV4-1, with 7 bases that match TRBD1. From germline, CDR1 is MGHRA and CDR2 YSYEKL. This CDR3 spans 15 amino acids. J lost 5 bases, V lost 4 bases, and 8 bases had no gene match. For the CDR3, the DNA is TGCGCCAGCAGCCCCCGACAGGGTCGGGATCAGCCCCAGCATTTT. Protein product: CASSPRQGRDQPQHF.

This clone occurred once. The chain couples TRBV12-3 or TRBV12-4 to TRBJ1-2; tentatively, D is TRBD1 (6 bases). V shed 3 bases and J shed 4 bases, with 9 bases lying between them. This CDR3 is built from 13 residues. The CDR3 loop reads CASSLGDIYGYTF. CDR3 nucleotides: TGTGCCAGCAGTTTGGGGGACATCTATGGCTACACCTTC.